The clone carrying this T cell receptor beta chain was seen just once. Its cognate antigen is unknown. This sample is part of a study of shared clonotypes between healthy human individuals. Study information: Aged 18 to 49, the donors were a couple of women and three men.

CDR1 and CDR2 from the germline V gene are MDHEN and SYDVKM. There are 13 residues in the CDR3. Trimming pared 7 bases from V and 5 bases from J, leaving 13 bases between. Overall study results and limits: A handful of donors shared approximately 5% of their naive CD4 clonotypes.

The repertoire was sequenced with immunoSEQ multiplex PCR; TCRdb's copy has only in-frame clones and lacks some. This sample has fewer than 400,000 clones, with less than 85% found just once. V usage is TRBV28 and J usage is TRBJ2-3; D is undetermined. The clonotype comes from a young man in good health. Sequenced input: memory CD4+ T cells sorted from blood. Subset specified: CD45RA-negative fraction. In DNA, the CDR3 is TGTGCCAGCATTGACATAGTTGGAGATACGCAGTATTTT. Residues: CASIDIVGDTQYF.